These 26 T cell receptor beta chains originate from one sample sequenced in a study of multiple sclerosis patients with progressive multifocal leukoencephalopathy. The repertoire was sequenced with immunoSEQ multiplex PCR; TCRdb's copy has only in-frame clones and lacks some. The table has around 32,000 clones, 92% seen once. This sample's time point: before natalizumab initiation. Material for sequencing was PBMCs. The receptors stem from a man aged 25-45 years with multiple sclerosis.

This clone came up once. The CDR3 region has the DNA TGTGCCAGCTCACCAGACACGAACACCGGGGAGCTGTTTTTT. It translates to CASSPDTNTGELFF. This chain joins TRBV18 and TRBJ2-2; D unresolved. The ends were cut back, 2 bases at V and 0 bases at J, with 4 bases in the middle. The V gene's germline CDR1 is KGHSH and CDR2 LQKENI. There are 14 residues in the CDR3.

The rearrangement links TRBV4-3 to TRBJ1-2; D is unresolved. The CDR3 is 15 amino acids. Germline lookup yields CDR1 LGHNA and CDR2 YSLEER. Trimming stripped 2 bases from V and 4 bases from J, with 14 bases between. The CDR3 DNA follows: TGCGCCAGCAGCCAACGGGGAGGCTCCATCTATGGCTACACCTTC. Its protein is CASSQRGGSIYGYTF.

This chain links TRBV4-1 with TRBJ2-7, with TRBD1 matching over 7 bases. Germline V gene lookup returns CDR1 MGHRA and CDR2 YSYEKL. The CDR3 consists of 15 residues. V gave up 2 bases and J gave up 3 bases; unmatched junction bases: 7. CDR3 in DNA: TGCGCCAGCAGCCAACGGGACAGCCCTTTCTACGAGCAGTACTTC. Amino acids: CASSQRDSPFYEQYF.

The chain links TRBV29-1 to TRBJ2-1, with TRBD2 matching over 10 bases. V trimming: 7 bases; J trimming: 6 bases; junction bases outside the gene matches: 6. CDR3 size: 13 residues. The germline V gene encodes CDR1 SQVTM and CDR2 ANQGSEA. The CDR3 loop reads CSAGKRGGNEQFF. Written as DNA, the CDR3 is TGCAGCGCAGGAAAGCGGGGGGGCAATGAGCAGTTCTTC.

The chain joins TRBV21-1 to TRBJ1-5. TRBV21-1 constitutes a pseudogene. The CDR3 runs 18 residues. The CDR3 region is CASSQSIALHWHHQPQHF. Written as DNA, the CDR3 is TGTGCCAGCAGTCAGAGCATAGCGCTACATTGGCATCATCAGCCCCAGCATTTT.

This clone was found a few times. The genes are TRBV7-9 and TRBJ2-2; 9 nucleotides align to TRBD2. CDR3 size: 15 residues. The V segment lost 4 bases and the J segment 4 bases; nucleotides outside the gene matches: 4. Germline V gives CDR1 SEHNR, CDR2 FQNEAQ (reference sequence). CDR3 nucleotides: TGTGCCAGCAGCTCCCCAGCGGGAGGCACCGGGGAGCTGTTTTTT. This codes for CASSSPAGGTGELFF. The full variable domain, in which reference TRBV7-9 and TRBJ2-2 provide the parts outside the CDR3, is DTGVSQNPRHKITKRGQNVTFRCDPISEHNRLYWYRQTLGQGPEFLTYFQNEAQLEKSRLLSDRFSAERPKGSFSTLEIQRTEQGDSAMYLCASSSPAGGTGELFFGEGSRLTVL.

The gene calls are TRBV15 and TRBJ2-5, with D tentatively TRBD2 (7 bases). The CDR3 runs 14 residues. CDR1 LNHNV and CDR2 YYDKDF come from the germline V gene (reference sequence). V was clipped by 4 bases and J by 5 bases, with 14 bases between them. CDR3 DNA sequence: TGTGCCACCAGCACCAGGGGAGGGCCTGAGACCCAGTACTTC. This codes for CATSTRGGPETQYF. The variable domain in full, completed from reference TRBV15 and TRBJ2-5, reads DAMVIQNPRYQVTQFGKPVTLSCSQTLNHNVMYWYQQKSSQAPKLLFHYYDKDFNNEADTPDNFQSRRPNTSFCFLDIRSPGLGDTAMYLCATSTRGGPETQYFGPGTRLLVL.

V gene TRBV30 combines with J gene TRBJ1-6; 11 bases agree with TRBD1. The germline V gene encodes CDR1 GTSNPN and CDR2 SVGIG (reference sequence). The CDR3 contains 15 residues. The V gene end was trimmed by 0 bases and the J gene end by 11 bases; junction bases not matched to a gene: 6. This CDR3 reads CAWSVRTGGYTPLHF. CDR3 nucleotides: TGTGCCTGGAGTGTACGGACAGGGGGCTATACACCCCTCCACTTT.

V is TRBV11-1 and J is TRBJ1-2; 9 positions agree with TRBD1. J lost 1 base, V lost 5 bases, and 5 bases had no gene match. Germline CDR1 reads SGHAT; CDR2 reads FQDESV (reference sequence). The CDR3 loop spans 15 amino acids. The CDR3 spells CASSTRTGVNYGYTF. The DNA of the CDR3 is TGTGCCAGCAGCACCCGGACAGGGGTTAACTATGGCTACACCTTC. Supplemented by reference TRBV11-1 and TRBJ1-2, the full variable domain reads EAEVAQSPRYKITEKSQAVAFWCDPISGHATLYWYRQILGQGPELLVQFQDESVVDDSQLPKDRFSAERLKGVDSTLKIQPAELGDSAMYLCASSTRTGVNYGYTFGSGTRLTVV.

The chain couples TRBV27 to TRBJ2-3; no clear D gene. CDR1 is MNHEY and CDR2 is SMNVEV in the germline V gene (reference sequence). This CDR3 has 11 amino acids. The V end lost 7 bases, the J end lost 4 bases, and 6 bases lay between the germline ends. In DNA, the CDR3 is TGTGCCAGCAATAGTGCAGATACGCAGTATTTT. This gives the protein CASNSADTQYF.

This clone was seen a handful of times. Other DNA sequences in the sample encode the same CDR3. CDR3 residues: CASSPSESVAFF. In nucleotides, the CDR3 is TGTGCCAGCAGCCCCTCAGAGTCCGTAGCTTTCTTT. V usage is TRBV7-2 and J usage is TRBJ1-1; no clear D gene. V lost 5 bases to trimming and J lost 10 bases, with 14 bases between them. The CDR3 consists of 12 residues. Germline values: CDR1 SGHTA, CDR2 FQGNSA.

The chain recombines TRBV11-2 with TRBJ2-1; 8 bases are a match to TRBD2. Germline V lookup: CDR1 SGHAT, CDR2 FQNNGV. CDR3 length: 18 residues. Germline trimming cut 3 bases from V and 7 bases from J; bases unmatched to any gene: 17. The DNA for the CDR3 is TGTGCCAGCAGCTTGTGGCGCCTTGGAGCGGGAGATGCTAATGAGCAGTTCTTC. Amino acid sequence: CASSLWRLGAGDANEQFF.

Turning to this clone: An end of the junction does not agree with germline; a read error may underlie this. The chain employs TRBV7-7 and TRBJ1-1; TRBD1 might be the D (5 bases). The germline CDR1 and CDR2 sequences are SSHAT and FNYEAQ (reference sequence). The CDR3 totals 13 residues. Written as DNA, the CDR3 is TGTGCTAGCAGCTTAGCGGGGGACACTGAAGCTTTCTTT. Translating gives CASSLAGDTEAFF.

The genes are TRBV30 and TRBJ1-2, with D maybe TRBD1 (5 bases). The germline V and J ends were trimmed by 2 bases and 13 bases, with 17 bases remaining between them. The CDR3 covers 12 residues. Per germline, CDR1 GTSNPN and CDR2 SVGIG (reference sequence). In DNA form, the CDR3 reads TGTGCCTGGAGTCTGACAGACCTCGGGAGCACCTTC. Amino acids: CAWSLTDLGSTF.

V gene TRBV7-9 combines with J gene TRBJ2-5; TRBD1 aligns across 8 bases. Germline CDR1 reads SEHNR; CDR2 reads FQNEAQ (reference sequence). J gave up 5 bases and V 3 bases, and 8 bases lay outside the gene matches. The CDR3 extends over 15 amino acids. The CDR3, as DNA: TGTGCCAGCAGCTTCAAAGGACAGGGTGGCGAGACCCAGTACTTC. It yields the protein CASSFKGQGGETQYF.

This clone appeared a single time. The chain has TRBV11-3 and TRBJ1-5; 8 nucleotides match TRBD1. J was trimmed by 3 bases and V by 2 bases; bases with no gene match: 9. The CDR3 totals 17 residues. Germline CDR1 reads SGHNT; CDR2 reads YENEEA. Written as DNA, the CDR3 is TGTGCCAGCAGCTTAATTGGACAGGGCTTATTCAATCAGCCCCAGCATTTT. Translated: CASSLIGQGLFNQPQHF.

This rearrangement joins TRBV6-5 to TRBJ2-1; perhaps D is TRBD1 or TRBD2 (5 bases each). The CDR3 length is 15 residues. V was cut by 8 bases and J by 2 bases, with 16 bases left in between. Per germline, CDR1 MNHEY and CDR2 SVGAGI. DNA for the CDR3: TGTGCCAGCGGTGGTGTTACGGGACCCTACAATGAGCAGTTCTTC. Translating it yields CASGGVTGPYNEQFF.

The gene calls are TRBV9 and TRBJ1-1; no definite D call. The CDR3 has 14 residues. Germline V CDR1 and CDR2: SGDLS, YYNGEE. Trimming left V 0 bases short and J 4 bases short, with 10 bases between. Written as DNA, the CDR3 is TGTGCCAGCAGCGTAGGTGGGTCGGGCACTGAAGCTTTCTTT. It yields the protein CASSVGGSGTEAFF.

The table lists this clone with a count of one. This chain connects TRBV7-8 to TRBJ2-5; TRBD1 matches at 10 bases. Germline assignment: CDR1 SGHVS and CDR2 FQNEAQ. The CDR3 sequence is 14 residues long. The junction had 5 bases not matched to a gene; V was cut back by 5 bases and J by 5 bases. The CDR3 nucleotides are TGTGCCAGCAGCACGGGACAGGGGAGGGAGACCCAGTACTTC. Its protein is CASSTGQGRETQYF.

The table lists this clone with a count of one. V usage is TRBV14 and J usage is TRBJ1-1; D remains unclear. V was trimmed by 2 bases and J by 9 bases, leaving 13 bases between them. This CDR3 region has 13 residues. Germline CDR1 is SGHDN and CDR2 is FVKESK. The CDR3 loop is CASSQSANLKAFF. The DNA of the CDR3 is TGTGCCAGCAGCCAATCGGCGAACTTGAAAGCTTTCTTT.

The rearrangement uses TRBV6-1 and TRBJ2-4; D possibly corresponds to TRBD1 (5 bases). Germline values: CDR1 MNHNS, CDR2 SASEGT. The V end lost 0 bases, the J end lost 4 bases, and 19 bases lay between the germline ends. The CDR3 consists of 18 residues. In DNA, the CDR3 is TGTGCCAGCAGTGAAGCGCGAAGGGGCATCCTACTTAAAAACATTCAGTACTTC. This codes for CASSEARRGILLKNIQYF.

The rearrangement links TRBV5-4 to TRBJ2-3; 8 bases fit TRBD1. From germline, CDR1 is SGHNT and CDR2 YYREEE (reference sequence). Losses at the gene ends were 4 bases for V and 8 bases for J; bases not matched to a gene: 9. CDR3 length equals 14 residues. CDR3 in DNA: TGTGCCAGCAGCCACCAGGGGGCGGTCGCTACGCAGTATTTT. Its translation: CASSHQGAVATQYF.

J is TRBJ2-7 and V is TRBV11-2, with D maybe TRBD2 (6 bases). The CDR3 length is 13 residues. The V gene's germline CDR1 is SGHAT and CDR2 FQNNGV. V was trimmed by 3 bases and J by 2 bases, leaving 8 bases between them. CDR3 protein: CASSLGLPYEQYV. The CDR3 DNA follows: TGTGCCAGCAGCTTGGGACTTCCCTACGAGCAGTACGTC.

This CDR3 is CASSDGMNTGELFF. The DNA of the CDR3 is TGTGCCAGCAGTGACGGAATGAACACCGGGGAGCTGTTTTTT. V and J are TRBV6-5 and TRBJ2-2; D remains ambiguous. Germline values: CDR1 MNHEY, CDR2 SVGAGI. The V and J ends lost 5 bases and 1 base respectively, with 8 bases between them. CDR3 length: 14 amino acids.

The chain is built from TRBV2 and TRBJ2-5; 8 nucleotides line up with TRBD2. Unmatched junction bases numbered 9, after V lost 5 bases and J lost 1 base. The CDR3 is 16 amino acids. Germline CDR1 is SNHLY and CDR2 is FYNNEI. The CDR3 sequence: CASSKTSGGIQETQYF. CDR3 DNA sequence: TGTGCCAGCAGTAAAACTAGCGGAGGTATCCAAGAGACCCAGTACTTC.

The chain recombines TRBV29-1 with TRBJ2-4, with a possible D match to TRBD1 (5 bases). Germline V CDR1 and CDR2: SQVTM, ANQGSEA. This CDR3 has 12 amino acids. V was trimmed by 7 bases and J by 7 bases, leaving 14 bases between them. Here the CDR3 DNA reads TGCAGCGCTACAGGTCTGGCGAACATTCAGTACTTC. The encoded protein is CSATGLANIQYF.